These 16 T cell receptor beta chains originate from one sample sequenced in a study of T cell repertoires in aging, cancer and after chemotherapy. Rearranged V-D-J TRB sequences were amplified with a mixed TRB-A/B primer pool. One entry per CDR3 protein results from TCRdb running MiXCR on the multiplex PCR reads. This sample has 3,500 to 4,500 distinct CDR3 sequences; about 30% occur once, and the top ten carry roughly 20%. Amplification of TCR beta used genomic DNA extracted from peripheral blood. Sequenced: blood. All receptors come from a human donor with a solid tumor.

As DNA, the CDR3 is TGTGCCAGCAGTGCCTGGACAGGGGGGATTTACAATGAGCAGTTCTTC. As protein: CASSAWTGGIYNEQFF. V is TRBV12-3 or TRBV12-4 and J is TRBJ2-1; 10 bases map to TRBD1. The CDR3 runs 16 residues. Germline trimming cut 5 bases from V and 4 bases from J; bases unmatched to any gene: 8.

This clonotype is labeled medium-sized (0.01 to 0.1%). The chain uses TRBV27 and TRBJ2-7; 8 nucleotides line up with TRBD2. CDR1 is MNHEY and CDR2 is SMNVEV in the germline V gene (reference sequence). V gave up 2 bases and J gave up 4 bases; unmatched junction bases: 10. The CDR3 has 16 amino acids. In DNA form, the CDR3 reads TGTGCCAGCAGTTTAAGAAGGGTAGCGGGAAGTTACGAGCAGTACTTC. Translated, it gives CASSLRRVAGSYEQYF.

By share of the sample, this clonotype is medium-sized. The V gene is TRBV12-3 or TRBV12-4, the J gene TRBJ1-2; no definite D call. V was trimmed by 1 base and J by 3 bases, leaving 6 bases between them. The CDR3 length is 13 residues. The chain's CDR3 is CASSLGEDYGYTF. CDR3 DNA sequence: TGTGCCAGCAGTTTAGGAGAGGACTATGGCTACACCTTC.

This clonotype was detected only a few times. This sequence joins TRBV6-1 and TRBJ1-2; 8 bases are a match to TRBD1. Germline loops: CDR1 MNHNS, CDR2 SASEGT. This CDR3 has 16 residues. J was trimmed by 0 bases and V by 4 bases; bases with no gene match: 7. Here the CDR3 reads CASSAGRGRANYGYTF. The CDR3 nucleotides are TGTGCCAGCAGTGCGGGCAGGGGGCGGGCTAACTATGGCTACACCTTC.

This chain connects TRBV4-3 to TRBJ1-4; 8 bases map to TRBD1. Germline values: CDR1 LGHNA, CDR2 YSLEER. The CDR3 length is 14 residues. V dropped 5 bases and J dropped 5; count of bases not matched to a gene: 4. The CDR3 region has the DNA TGCGCCAGCAGCGTAGGACAGGGAAATGAAAAACTGTTTTTT. This sequence encodes CASSVGQGNEKLFF.

By its share, this clonotype is medium-sized. Here the CDR3 reads CASSETGQGSEQYF. CDR3 sequence (DNA): TGTGCCAGCAGTGAGACGGGACAGGGGAGCGAGCAGTACTTC. The chain joins TRBV5-6 to TRBJ2-7; 10 nucleotides agree with TRBD1. J lost 6 bases, V lost 5 bases, and 8 bases had no gene match. The germline V gene has CDR1 SGHDT and CDR2 YYEEEE. The CDR3 totals 14 residues.

A note on this clonotype: At one end, the junction sequence differs from germline, possibly due to a read error. V and J are TRBV5-1 and TRBJ2-2; TRBD1 matches 9 bases. This CDR3 is 15 amino acids long. Looked up from germline, CDR1 is SGHRS and CDR2 is YFSETQ. This chain's CDR3 is CASTPGTGTSGELFF. CDR3 nucleotides: TGTGCCAGCACCCCCGGGACAGGGACCTCCGGGGAGCTGTTTTTT.

This clonotype was observed a handful of times. This rearrangement joins TRBV15 to TRBJ1-4; D gene ambiguous. CDR3 length equals 14 residues. Trimming pared 8 bases from V and 0 bases from J, leaving 10 bases between. Germline V gene data show CDR1 as LNHNV and CDR2 as YYDKDF (reference sequence). CDR3 region: CATGEPPTNEKLFF. The CDR3 DNA is TGTGCCACCGGGGAACCGCCAACTAATGAAAAACTGTTTTTT.

The chain uses TRBV28 and TRBJ1-1, with D possibly being TRBD1 (5 bases). The CDR3 covers 14 residues. Deletions cut 5 bases from V and 1 base from J, with 11 bases between. Germline CDR1 MDHEN, CDR2 SYDVKM. The CDR3 spells CASSLQAPNTEAFF. The DNA for the CDR3 is TGTGCCAGCAGTCTACAGGCTCCGAACACTGAAGCTTTCTTT.

This clonotype was seen only once. This chain links TRBV5-6 with TRBJ2-2; weak D call: TRBD1 (6 bases). This CDR3 has 14 amino acids. Per the germline V gene, CDR1 is SGHDT and CDR2 is YYEEEE. V lost 4 bases and J lost 6, with 13 bases in between. This chain's CDR3 is CASSHTSGAGELFF. CDR3 nucleotides: TGTGCCAGCAGCCACACCTCAGGGGCCGGGGAGCTGTTTTTT. The full variable domain, in which reference TRBV5-6 and TRBJ2-2 provide the parts outside the CDR3, is DAGVTQSPTHLIKTRGQQVTLRCSPKSGHDTVSWYQQALGQGPQFIFQYYEEEERQRGNFPDRFSGHQFPNYSSELNVNALLLGDSALYLCASSHTSGAGELFFGEGSRLTVL.

V is TRBV6-5 and J is TRBJ2-7, with D tentatively TRBD1 (6 bases). Looked up from germline, CDR1 is MNHEY and CDR2 is SVGAGI. The CDR3 is 14 residues long. Trimming removed 0 bases from V and 0 bases from J, with 6 bases in between. The CDR3 here is CASSYSGASYEQYF. The CDR3 coding sequence is TGTGCCAGCAGTTACTCGGGGGCCTCCTACGAGCAGTACTTC.

On this clonotype: A read error is possible here, since a much larger clone lies one base away. Given the absence of the conserved phenylalanine or tryptophan at the CDR3 end, a read error is likely. The chain links TRBV19 to TRBJ2-7, with TRBD2 as a possible D gene (6 bases). CDR3 length: 15 amino acids. Trimming removed 5 bases at V and 2 bases at J, with 16 bases between. Germline lookup yields CDR1 LNHDA and CDR2 SQIVND (reference sequence). CDR3 coding DNA: TGTGCCAGTAGTCCCTCCGGGACTCCGCCCTACGAGCAGTACTTA. This codes for CASSPSGTPPYEQYL.

This chain joins TRBV5-1 and TRBJ1-2; D unclear. Germline values: CDR1 SGHRS, CDR2 YFSETQ. Trimming removed 2 bases at V and 7 bases at J, with 15 bases between. This CDR3 region has 14 residues. CDR3 coding DNA: TGCGCCAGCAGCTTAACCGGCTTGGAAGGTGGCTACACCTTC. It encodes CASSLTGLEGGYTF.

The chain couples TRBV20-1 to TRBJ2-1; the D gene is possibly TRBD2 (7 bases). Germline CDR1 reads DFQATT; CDR2 reads SNEGSKA (reference sequence). The CDR3 has 14 residues. V was trimmed by 3 bases and J by 10 bases, leaving 19 bases between them. CDR3 DNA: TGCAGTGCTAGTACCGGGGGGCCCCCTCAAGAGCAGTTCTTC. This codes for CSASTGGPPQEQFF.

This clonotype appeared a few times. The chain links TRBV5-1 to TRBJ2-5; D is ambiguous. CDR3 length: 16 amino acids. V gave up 0 bases and J gave up 5 bases, with 17 bases separating them. The germline gives CDR1 SGHRS, CDR2 YFSETQ. CDR3 coding DNA: TGCGCCAGCAGCTTGGTGGTAGGGCCGGGTAGGGAGACCCAGTACTTC. Encoded protein: CASSLVVGPGRETQYF.

The chain uses TRBV6-6 and TRBJ1-4; D remains unclear. The CDR3 has 14 amino acids. V was shortened by 4 bases and J by 4 bases, with 10 bases between the two germline ends. Germline assignment: CDR1 MNHNY and CDR2 SVGAGI (reference sequence). The CDR3 DNA sequence: TGTGCCAGCAGTTCCCCGGGTGATAATGAAAAACTGTTTTTT. Its protein product is CASSSPGDNEKLFF.